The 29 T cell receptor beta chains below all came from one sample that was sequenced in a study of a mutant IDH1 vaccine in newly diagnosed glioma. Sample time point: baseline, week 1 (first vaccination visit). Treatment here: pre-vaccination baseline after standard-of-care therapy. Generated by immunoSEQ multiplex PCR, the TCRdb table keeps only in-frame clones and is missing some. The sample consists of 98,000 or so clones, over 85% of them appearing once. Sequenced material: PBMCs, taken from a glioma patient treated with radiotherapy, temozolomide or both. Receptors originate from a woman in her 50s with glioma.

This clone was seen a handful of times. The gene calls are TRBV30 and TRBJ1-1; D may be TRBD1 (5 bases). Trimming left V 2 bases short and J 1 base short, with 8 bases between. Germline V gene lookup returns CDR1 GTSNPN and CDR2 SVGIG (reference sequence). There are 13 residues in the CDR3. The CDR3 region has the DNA TGTGCCTGGAGTACGCAGGGGAACACTGAAGCTTTCTTT. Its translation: CAWSTQGNTEAFF.

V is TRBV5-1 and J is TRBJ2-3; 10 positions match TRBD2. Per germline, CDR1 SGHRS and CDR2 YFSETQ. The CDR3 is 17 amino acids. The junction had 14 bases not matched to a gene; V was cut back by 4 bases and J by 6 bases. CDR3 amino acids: CASSPGTAGGPGDTQYF. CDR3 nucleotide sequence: TGCGCCAGCAGCCCAGGAACAGCGGGAGGGCCAGGGGATACGCAGTATTTT.

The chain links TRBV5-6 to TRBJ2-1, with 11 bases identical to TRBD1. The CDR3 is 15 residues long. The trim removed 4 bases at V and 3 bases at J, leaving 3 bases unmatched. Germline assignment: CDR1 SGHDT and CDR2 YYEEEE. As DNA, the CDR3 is TGTGCCAGCAGCAGGGGACAGGGGGTCTACAATGAGCAGTTCTTC. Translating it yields CASSRGQGVYNEQFF.

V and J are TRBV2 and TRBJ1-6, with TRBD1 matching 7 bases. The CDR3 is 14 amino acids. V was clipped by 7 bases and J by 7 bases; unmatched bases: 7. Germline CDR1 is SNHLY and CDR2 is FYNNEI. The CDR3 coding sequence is TGTGCCAGCACTCGGGACAGAGGAAATTCACCCCTCCACTTT. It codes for CASTRDRGNSPLHF.

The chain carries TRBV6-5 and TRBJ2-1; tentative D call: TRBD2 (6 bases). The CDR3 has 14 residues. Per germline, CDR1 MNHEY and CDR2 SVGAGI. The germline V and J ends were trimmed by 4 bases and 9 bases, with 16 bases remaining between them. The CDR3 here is CASSSGVPHVEQFF. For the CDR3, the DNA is TGTGCCAGCAGTTCGGGAGTCCCGCACGTTGAGCAGTTCTTC.

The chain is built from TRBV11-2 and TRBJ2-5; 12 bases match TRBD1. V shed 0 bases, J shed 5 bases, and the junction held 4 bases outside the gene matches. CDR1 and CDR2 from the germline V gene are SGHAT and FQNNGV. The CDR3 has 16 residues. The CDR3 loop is CASSLDTGQGAETQYF. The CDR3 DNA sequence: TGTGCCAGCAGCTTAGACACGGGACAGGGGGCTGAGACCCAGTACTTC.

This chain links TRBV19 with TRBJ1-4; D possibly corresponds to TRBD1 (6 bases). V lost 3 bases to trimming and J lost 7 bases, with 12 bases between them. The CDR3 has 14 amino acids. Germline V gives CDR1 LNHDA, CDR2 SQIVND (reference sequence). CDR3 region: CASSIQGGGEKLFF. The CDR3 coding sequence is TGTGCCAGTAGTATTCAGGGAGGGGGTGAAAAACTGTTTTTT.

CDR3 coding DNA: TGCGCCAGCAGCTGGACAGGGGTGGGGAATGAGCAGTTCTTC. It is translated as CASSWTGVGNEQFF. The chain recombines TRBV10-1 with TRBJ2-1, with TRBD1 matching over 9 bases. Germline trimming cut 6 bases from V and 7 bases from J; bases unmatched to any gene: 7. The CDR3 runs 14 residues. Per germline, CDR1 WNHNN and CDR2 SYGVQD (reference sequence).

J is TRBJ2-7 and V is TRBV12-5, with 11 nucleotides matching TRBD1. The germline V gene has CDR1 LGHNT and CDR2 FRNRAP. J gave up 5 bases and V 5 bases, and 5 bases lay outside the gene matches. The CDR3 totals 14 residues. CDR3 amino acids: CASGADRGRNEQYF. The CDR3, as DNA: TGTGCTAGTGGTGCGGACAGGGGGCGCAACGAGCAGTACTTC. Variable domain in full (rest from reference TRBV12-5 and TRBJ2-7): DARVTQTPRHKVTEMGQEVTMRCQPILGHNTVFWYRQTMMQGLELLAYFRNRAPLDDSGMPKDRFSAEMPDATLATLKIQPSEPRDSAVYFCASGADRGRNEQYFGPGTRLTVT.

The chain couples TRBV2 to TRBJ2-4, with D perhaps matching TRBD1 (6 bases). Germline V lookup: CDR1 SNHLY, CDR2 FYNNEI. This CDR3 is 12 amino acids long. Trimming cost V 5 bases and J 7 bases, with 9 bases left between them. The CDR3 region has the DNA TGTGCCAGCAGTAGCCAGGGGAACATTCAGTACTTC. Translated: CASSSQGNIQYF.

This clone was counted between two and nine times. This CDR3 is CASSQPFYNEQFF. The CDR3 nucleotides read TGCGCCAGCAGCCAACCTTTCTACAATGAGCAGTTCTTC. V usage is TRBV4-1 and J usage is TRBJ2-1, with D unclear. V lost 2 bases, J lost 3 bases, and 5 bases lay in between. This CDR3 comprises 13 residues. CDR1 is MGHRA, CDR2 YSYEKL, per germline.

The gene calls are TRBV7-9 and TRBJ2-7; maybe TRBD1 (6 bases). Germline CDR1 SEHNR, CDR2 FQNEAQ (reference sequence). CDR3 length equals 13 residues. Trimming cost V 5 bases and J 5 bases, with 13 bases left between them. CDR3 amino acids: CASSTGHSDEQYF. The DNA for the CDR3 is TGTGCCAGCAGCACGGGACATAGCGACGAGCAGTACTTC.

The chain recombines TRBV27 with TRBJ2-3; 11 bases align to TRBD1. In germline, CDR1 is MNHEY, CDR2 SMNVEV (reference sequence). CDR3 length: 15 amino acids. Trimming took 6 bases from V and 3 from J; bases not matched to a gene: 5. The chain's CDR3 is CASRRTGGLTDTQYF. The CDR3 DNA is TGTGCCAGCAGACGGACAGGGGGCTTGACAGATACGCAGTATTTT.

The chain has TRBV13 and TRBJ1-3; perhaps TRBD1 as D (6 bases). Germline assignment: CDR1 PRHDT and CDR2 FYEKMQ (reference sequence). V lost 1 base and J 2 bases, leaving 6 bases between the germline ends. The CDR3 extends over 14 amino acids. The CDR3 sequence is CASSLDRAGNTIYF. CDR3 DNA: TGTGCCAGCAGCTTAGACAGGGCTGGAAACACCATATATTTT.

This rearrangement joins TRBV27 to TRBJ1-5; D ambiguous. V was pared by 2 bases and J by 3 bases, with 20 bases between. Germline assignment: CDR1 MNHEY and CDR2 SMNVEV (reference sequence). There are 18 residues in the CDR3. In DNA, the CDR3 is TGTGCCAGCAGTTTACCTTTCAGCCTTCCTATAGCCAATCAGCCCCAGCATTTT. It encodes CASSLPFSLPIANQPQHF.

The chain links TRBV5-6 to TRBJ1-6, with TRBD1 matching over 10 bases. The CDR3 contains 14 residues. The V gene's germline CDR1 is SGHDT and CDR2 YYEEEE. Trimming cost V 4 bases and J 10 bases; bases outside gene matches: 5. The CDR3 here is CASSPGTGVSPLHF. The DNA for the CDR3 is TGTGCCAGCAGCCCAGGGACAGGGGTATCACCCCTCCACTTT.

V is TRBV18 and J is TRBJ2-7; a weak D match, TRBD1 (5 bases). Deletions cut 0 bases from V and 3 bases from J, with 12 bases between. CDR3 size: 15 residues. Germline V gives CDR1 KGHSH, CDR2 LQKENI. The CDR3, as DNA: TGTGCCAGCTCACCACCGGGGCAGGCTTTCTACGAGCAGTACTTC. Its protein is CASSPPGQAFYEQYF.

As DNA, the CDR3 is TGTGCCAGCAGTTTAGCAGTCTTGGGCACTGAAGCTTTCTTT. Residues: CASSLAVLGTEAFF. The rearrangement uses TRBV27 and TRBJ1-1, with no clear D. V dropped 2 bases and J dropped 4 bases, with 11 bases sitting between them. The length of the CDR3 is 14 residues. CDR1 is MNHEY, CDR2 SMNVEV, per germline (reference sequence).

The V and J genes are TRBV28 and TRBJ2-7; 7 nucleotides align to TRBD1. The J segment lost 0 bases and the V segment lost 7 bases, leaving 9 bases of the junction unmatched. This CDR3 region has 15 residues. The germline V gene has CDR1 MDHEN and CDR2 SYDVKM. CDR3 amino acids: CASTLWAGGSYEQYF. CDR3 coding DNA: TGTGCCAGCACTCTCTGGGCAGGGGGCTCCTACGAGCAGTACTTC.

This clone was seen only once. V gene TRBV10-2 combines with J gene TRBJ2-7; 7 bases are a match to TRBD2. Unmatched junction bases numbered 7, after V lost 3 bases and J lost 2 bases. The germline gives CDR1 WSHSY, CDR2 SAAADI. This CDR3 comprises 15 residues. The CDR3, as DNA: TGCGCCAGCAGTGATGTGGGCGGGAGCCCCTACGAGCAGTACTTC. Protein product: CASSDVGGSPYEQYF.

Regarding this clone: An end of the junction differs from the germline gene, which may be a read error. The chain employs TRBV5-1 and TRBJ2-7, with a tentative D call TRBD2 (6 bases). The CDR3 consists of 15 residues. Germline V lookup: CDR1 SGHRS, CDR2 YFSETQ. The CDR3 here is CASRLAGFGPYEQYF. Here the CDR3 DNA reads TGCGCCAGCAGATTGGCGGGGTTCGGCCCCTACGAGCAGTACTTC.

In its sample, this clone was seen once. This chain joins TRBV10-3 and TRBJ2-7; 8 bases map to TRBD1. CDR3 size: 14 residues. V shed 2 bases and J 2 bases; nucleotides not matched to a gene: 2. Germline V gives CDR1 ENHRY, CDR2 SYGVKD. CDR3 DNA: TGTGCCATCAGTGAGGTGACAGGGGCCTACGAGCAGTACTTC. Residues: CAISEVTGAYEQYF.

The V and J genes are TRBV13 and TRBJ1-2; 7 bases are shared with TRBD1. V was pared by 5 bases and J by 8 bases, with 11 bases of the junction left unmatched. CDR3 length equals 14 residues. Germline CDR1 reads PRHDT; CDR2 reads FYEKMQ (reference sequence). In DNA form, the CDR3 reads TGTGCCAGCAGCCCGAGACCAAACAGGGGCGGCTACACCTTC. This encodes CASSPRPNRGGYTF.

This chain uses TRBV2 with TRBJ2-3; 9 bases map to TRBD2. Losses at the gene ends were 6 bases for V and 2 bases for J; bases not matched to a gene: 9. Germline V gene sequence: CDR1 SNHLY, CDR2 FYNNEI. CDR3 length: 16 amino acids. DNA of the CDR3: TGTGCCAGCAGCGGCGGGACTAGCTTCTACACAGATACGCAGTATTTT. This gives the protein CASSGGTSFYTDTQYF.

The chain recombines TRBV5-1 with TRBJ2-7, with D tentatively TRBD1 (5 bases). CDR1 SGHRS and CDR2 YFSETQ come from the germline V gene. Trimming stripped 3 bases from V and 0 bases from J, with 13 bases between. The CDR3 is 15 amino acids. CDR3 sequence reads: CASSSTGLSSYEQYF. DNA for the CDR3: TGCGCCAGCAGCTCTACAGGCCTCAGCTCCTACGAGCAGTACTTC.

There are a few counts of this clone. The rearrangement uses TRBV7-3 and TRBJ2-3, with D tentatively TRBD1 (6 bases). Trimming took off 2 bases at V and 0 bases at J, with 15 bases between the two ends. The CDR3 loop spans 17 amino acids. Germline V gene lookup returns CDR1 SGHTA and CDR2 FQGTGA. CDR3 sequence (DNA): TGTGCCAGCAGCTTAGGGCAGGGGATATCTAGCACAGATACGCAGTATTTT. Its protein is CASSLGQGISSTDTQYF.

The CDR3 bases are TGCGCCAGCAGTGACTCAAGGGGGACCGGCGAGCAGTACTTC. Translated: CASSDSRGTGEQYF. J is TRBJ2-7 and V is TRBV10-1; TRBD1 is a possible D gene (6 bases). Germline V gene sequence: CDR1 WNHNN, CDR2 SYGVQD (reference sequence). The CDR3 length is 14 residues. Trimming left V 3 bases short and J 6 bases short, with 15 bases between.

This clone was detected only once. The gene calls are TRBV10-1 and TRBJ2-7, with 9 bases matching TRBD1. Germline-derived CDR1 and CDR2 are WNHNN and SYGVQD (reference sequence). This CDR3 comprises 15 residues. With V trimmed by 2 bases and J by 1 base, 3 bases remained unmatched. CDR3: CASSEGGTGSYEQYF. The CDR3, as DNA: TGCGCCAGCAGTGAGGGTGGGACAGGGTCCTACGAGCAGTACTTC.

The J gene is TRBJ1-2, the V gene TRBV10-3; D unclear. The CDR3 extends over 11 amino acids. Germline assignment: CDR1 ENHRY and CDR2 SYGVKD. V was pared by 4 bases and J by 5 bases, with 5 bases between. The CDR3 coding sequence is TGTGCCATCAGTGCGTCTTATGGCTACACCTTC. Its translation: CAISASYGYTF.